This T cell receptor beta chain was captured by sequencing in a study of T cells in Graves' hyperthyroidism and ophthalmopathy. In this sample, this clonotype turned up many times. Amplification of TCR beta CDR3 regions used RNA as the template. Carried out on the TCR CDR3, a first-round RT-PCR used the HTBI primer set. TCRdb re-derived calls from the multiplex PCR reads in MiXCR, one entry per CDR3 protein. The sample contains approximately 400,000 distinct CDR3 sequences, about 14% of which appear only once. The clonotype was recovered from a man in his fifties or sixties with Graves' ophthalmopathy. The sequenced sample consisted of blood.

CDR3 DNA sequence: TGTGCCAGCAGCGGGACAGCGAAAGAGACCCAGTACTTC. It yields the protein CASSGTAKETQYF. The J gene is TRBJ2-5, the V gene TRBV9; the D gene is possibly TRBD1 (6 bases). CDR3 length equals 13 residues. V lost 3 bases and J 3 bases, leaving 9 bases between the germline ends. CDR1 and CDR2 from the germline V gene are SGDLS and YYNGEE.